This T cell receptor (beta chain) comes out of a study of neurological immune-mediated disorders. Study overall: Among the roughly 35 patients with multiple sclerosis, some 30 were relapsing-remitting, while 3 were secondary progressive.

This clonotype came up many times. V lost 8 bases and J 0 bases, leaving 14 bases between the germline ends. The CDR3 is 15 residues long. Germline CDR1 and CDR2: MNHNY and SVGAGI (reference sequence). Sequencing runs each generated in excess of 180 million TCR-beta sequences derived from 15-18 subjects. One entry per CDR3 protein results from TCRdb running MiXCR on the 5' RACE reads. The table has 65,000 to 75,000 distinct CDR3 sequences, about 5.2% seen once. The sequence was collected from a human donor with multiple sclerosis. The donor label of this sample is uncertain. The specimen sequenced was PBMCs. The chain combines TRBV6-6 with TRBJ2-1; D tentatively reads TRBD1 or TRBD2 (5 bases each). CDR3 sequence reads: CASGTPDPSYNEQFF. The DNA for the CDR3 is TGTGCCAGCGGGACCCCGGACCCCTCCTACAATGAGCAGTTCTTC.